The entry below describes one TCR beta chain. Its antigen is unidentified. This sample is part of a study of blood T cells in healthy people across ages. Study in general: Per two T cells, template switching captured roughly one barcoded beta molecule. General study findings and limits: Donor CMV status was unknown, possibly confounding expanded clonotype changes. Higher diversity, along with more naive CD4+ cells, distinguished long-lived donors from aged donors. Samples with more naive T cells showed higher observed beta diversity.

Primed by a sample-barcoded 5' primer and a J-beta primer mix, a second PCR proceeded for roughly 7 to 12 cycles. MiXCR, applied by TCRdb to the 5' RACE reads, yields one record per CDR3 protein. Among some 1.4 million distinct CDR3 sequences listed, about 43% were seen once. The clonotype was recovered from a young woman in good health. The sequencing input was blood.

As DNA, the CDR3 is TGTGCCAGCAGCGTAGCTGGCAGCTTAACCTACGAGCAGTTCTTC. Protein product: CASSVAGSLTYEQFF. V usage is TRBV9 and J usage is TRBJ2-1, with D unresolved. Trimming took 0 bases from V and 10 from J, leaving 17 bases between them. Germline values: CDR1 SGDLS, CDR2 YYNGEE. CDR3 length equals 15 residues.